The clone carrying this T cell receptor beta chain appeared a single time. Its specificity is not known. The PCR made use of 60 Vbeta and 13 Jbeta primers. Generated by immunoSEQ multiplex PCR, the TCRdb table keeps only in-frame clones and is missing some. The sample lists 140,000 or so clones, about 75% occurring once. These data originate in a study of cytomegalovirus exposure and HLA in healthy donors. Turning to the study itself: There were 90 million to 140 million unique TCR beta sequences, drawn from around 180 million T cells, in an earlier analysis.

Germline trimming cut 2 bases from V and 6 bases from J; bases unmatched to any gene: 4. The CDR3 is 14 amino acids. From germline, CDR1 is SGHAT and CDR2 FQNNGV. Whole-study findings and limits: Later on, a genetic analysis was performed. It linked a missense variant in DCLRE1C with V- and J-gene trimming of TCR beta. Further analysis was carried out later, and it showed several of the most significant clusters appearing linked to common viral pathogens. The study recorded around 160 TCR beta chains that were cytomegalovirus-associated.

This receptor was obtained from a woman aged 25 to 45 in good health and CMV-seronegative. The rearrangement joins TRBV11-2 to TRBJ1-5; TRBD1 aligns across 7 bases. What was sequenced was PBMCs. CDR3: CASSLHRGGQPQHF. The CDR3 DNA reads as TGTGCCAGCAGCTTACACAGGGGCGGTCAGCCCCAGCATTTT.